A single T cell receptor beta chain is shown here with its context. Many counts were recorded for this clone. Its antigen target is currently unknown. There are no base qualities to consult, and no much larger clone falls within one base. This record belongs to a study of beta chain features in type 1 diabetes (dated by TCRdb to 2016 to 2018). For context, the study as a whole: Mean age, gender distribution, total cell number and subset yield did not differ between patients and healthy donors. A total of 85 million to 110 million sorted cells were examined across all samples, and RNA yield correlated strongly with the number of cells per subset. In the study, TCRB repertoires of sorted circulating CD4+ T cell subsets from recently diagnosed type 1 diabetes patients were compared with those of matched healthy donors. Whereas all 30 or so donors provided naive and central memory subsets, regulatory and stem cell-like memory subsets were isolated from just 8 patients and about 8 healthy donors.

A single peripheral blood draw of about 116 mL on average was collected from each donor into heparinised tubes. Using a panel that included CD45RO, CCR7, CD25, CD127, CD95 and CD27, naive, central memory, regulatory and stem cell-like memory CD4+ T cells were sorted on a BD FACSAria II. A purity above 98% was achieved for all sorted populations. Right away, PBMCs were isolated by Lymphoprep density gradient centrifugation and were stained directly, with no culture step. So that batch effects would be minimized, each experiment stained and sorted samples in pairs, pairing one healthy donor with one patient. The entire isolated RNA was reverse transcribed using the High Capacity cDNA Reverse Transcription Kit, and thus expressed TCRB transcripts were sequenced. Naive, central memory and regulatory T cell samples underwent deep immunoSEQ sequencing, averaging about 3.57 million total reads per sample. Sorted cells were lysed in RLT buffer and RNA was extracted with DNase-treated RNeasy Micro or Mini kits, depending on cell number. Each cell subset was processed on its own to prevent cross-contamination, while patient and healthy donor samples were processed together. The immunoSEQ multiplex PCR was used to amplify TCRB sequences from cDNA, generating 87-bp fragments that spanned the CDR3 region. Sequencing of the amplicons was done on the Illumina HiSeq platform. In the source study's methods: Synthetic template baselines were used to correct PCR bias computationally, reads within Hamming distance 2 were collapsed, and singletons that could not be merged were discarded. Reads were aligned against IMGT so that V, D and J genes, CDR3 length and insertions or deletions at six rearrangement sites could be assigned. Within each subset, clonotype counts were normalized to sorted cell number, after which true diversity and Gini coefficients were computed with the tcR R package. The overlap coefficient, calculated on TCRB nucleotide sequences, was used to quantify repertoire sharing. Not all clones reach the TCRdb copy of this immuneACCESS table, which keeps in-frame sequences only. Checked studies attribute under half of the gap to unresolved V genes and leave the rest unexplained. V and J calls and clone size are copied from that table; D and trimming were computed from the DNA. The sample yields some 370,000 clones; over 9% were counted once. The ten most abundant clones make up around 0.66% of the sample.

What the authors observed across the whole study: The naive, central memory and regulatory TCRB repertoires appeared to resemble one another more closely among patients than among healthy donors. Shorter templates might have been favored by PCR, but patient and control samples were amplified and corrected together, so both groups would have been affected equally by any skew. Because cDNA was sequenced instead of genomic DNA, activated cells with high expression could be over-represented, although the groups did not differ in activation or CD3 levels. In all four CD4+ subsets, TCRB CDR3 length was moderately but significantly shorter in type 1 diabetes patients. Patients with type 1 diabetes made fewer insertions and deleted more nucleotides at VDJ recombination sites, implying thymic rearrangement abnormalities. HLA sub-analyses involved small numbers of individuals, so any influence of HLA type on TCRB rearrangement remained unresolved.

CDR1 and CDR2 (SEHNR, FQNEAQ) derive from the germline V gene (reference sequence). Including cysteine and phenylalanine, the CDR3 has 11 amino acids. Only the CDR3 part of the read is kept: 33 bases, read in frame from the first base. V loses 4 bases of germline sequence and J loses 4 bases, and the interval between the two ends is 4 bases. This TCR was recovered from a man aged 25-45 years with type 1 diabetes. The sample consisted of central memory CD4+ T cells from blood. This chain is built from TRBV7-9 and TRBJ2-5; no D gene can be assigned with confidence. The nucleotides are TGTGCCAGCAGCTGGACAGAGACCCAGTACTTC. It encodes CASSWTETQYF.